The clone carrying this T cell receptor (beta chain) has ten or more counts. CDR3 length: 15 residues. Trimming at V came to 8 bases and at J to 7 bases, leaving 16 bases not matched to a gene. Germline assignment: CDR1 MNHEY and CDR2 SMNVEV (reference sequence). RNA transcripts yielded amplified TCR beta CDR3 regions. HTBI primers drove first-round RT-PCR of the TCR CDR3. TCRdb reprocessed the multiplex PCR reads with MiXCR, giving one entry per CDR3 protein. The table has hundreds of thousands of distinct CDR3 sequences, approximately 25% seen once. The data originate from a study of T cells in Graves' hyperthyroidism and ophthalmopathy. Study-level information: Staff took peripheral blood when the initial diagnosis was made, before any treatment began.

Material for sequencing was blood. This sequence joins TRBV27 and TRBJ2-7, with 8 positions matching TRBD2. The TCR originated in a woman aged 35 to 49 with Graves' ophthalmopathy. Here the CDR3 reads CASGSGTSGLFEQYF. CDR3 coding DNA: TGTGCCAGCGGTTCCGGGACTAGTGGCTTGTTTGAGCAGTACTTC.